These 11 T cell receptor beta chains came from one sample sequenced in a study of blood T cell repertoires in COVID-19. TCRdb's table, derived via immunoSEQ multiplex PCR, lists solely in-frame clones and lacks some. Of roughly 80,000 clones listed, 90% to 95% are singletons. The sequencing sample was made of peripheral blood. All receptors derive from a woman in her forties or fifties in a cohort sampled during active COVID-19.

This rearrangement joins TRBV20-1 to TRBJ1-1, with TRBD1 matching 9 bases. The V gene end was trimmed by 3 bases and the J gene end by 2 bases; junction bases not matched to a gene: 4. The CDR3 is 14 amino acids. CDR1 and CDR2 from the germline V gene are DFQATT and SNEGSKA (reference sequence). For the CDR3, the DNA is TGCAGTGCTAGTAGGGGACAGGGAAACACTGAAGCTTTCTTT. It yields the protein CSASRGQGNTEAFF.

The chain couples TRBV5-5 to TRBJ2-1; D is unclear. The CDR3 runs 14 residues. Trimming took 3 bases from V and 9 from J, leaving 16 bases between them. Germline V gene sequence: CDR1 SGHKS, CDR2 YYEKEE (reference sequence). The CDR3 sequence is CASSSNPNGGEQFF. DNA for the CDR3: TGTGCCAGCAGCTCCAACCCCAACGGTGGTGAGCAGTTCTTC.

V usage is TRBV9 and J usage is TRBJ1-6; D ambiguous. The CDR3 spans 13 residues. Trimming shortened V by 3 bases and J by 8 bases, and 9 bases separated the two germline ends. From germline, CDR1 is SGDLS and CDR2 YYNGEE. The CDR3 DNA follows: TGTGCCAGCAGCGCCGGACTTTATTCACCCCTCCACTTT. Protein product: CASSAGLYSPLHF.

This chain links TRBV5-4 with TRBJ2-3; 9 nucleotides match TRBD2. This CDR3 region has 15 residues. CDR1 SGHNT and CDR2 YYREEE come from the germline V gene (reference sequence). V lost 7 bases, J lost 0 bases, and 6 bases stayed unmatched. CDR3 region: CASQWGLASTDTQYF. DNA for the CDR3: TGTGCCAGCCAGTGGGGACTAGCTAGCACAGATACGCAGTATTTT.

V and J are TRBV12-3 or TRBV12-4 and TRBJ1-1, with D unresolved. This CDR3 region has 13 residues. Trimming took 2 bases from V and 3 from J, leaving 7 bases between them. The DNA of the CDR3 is TGTGCCAGCAGTTTAATCGGGGACACTGAAGCTTTCTTT. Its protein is CASSLIGDTEAFF.

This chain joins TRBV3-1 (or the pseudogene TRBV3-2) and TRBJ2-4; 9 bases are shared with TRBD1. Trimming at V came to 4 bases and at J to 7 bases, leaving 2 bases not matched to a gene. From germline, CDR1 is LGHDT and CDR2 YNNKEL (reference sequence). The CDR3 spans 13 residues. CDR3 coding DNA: TGTGCCAGCAGCCGGGGGACAGGGAACATTCAGTACTTC. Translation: CASSRGTGNIQYF.

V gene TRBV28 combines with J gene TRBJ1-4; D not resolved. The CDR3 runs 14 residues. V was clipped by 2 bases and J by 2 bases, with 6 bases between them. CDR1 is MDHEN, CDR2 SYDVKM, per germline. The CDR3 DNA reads TGTGCCAGCAGTTTAGGCTTGACTAATGAAAAACTGTTTTTT. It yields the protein CASSLGLTNEKLFF.

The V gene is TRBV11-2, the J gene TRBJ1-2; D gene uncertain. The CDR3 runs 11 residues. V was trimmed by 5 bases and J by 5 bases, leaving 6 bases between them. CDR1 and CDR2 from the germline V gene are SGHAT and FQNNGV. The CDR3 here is CASSIAYGYTF. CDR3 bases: TGTGCCAGCAGCATCGCGTATGGCTACACCTTC.

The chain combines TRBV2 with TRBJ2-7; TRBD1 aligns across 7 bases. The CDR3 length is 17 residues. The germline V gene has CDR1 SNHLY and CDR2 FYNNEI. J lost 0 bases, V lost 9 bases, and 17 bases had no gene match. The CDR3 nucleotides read TGTGCCAGTACCTTGGACAGGAACGACCCTAGCTCCTACGAGCAGTACTTC. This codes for CASTLDRNDPSSYEQYF.

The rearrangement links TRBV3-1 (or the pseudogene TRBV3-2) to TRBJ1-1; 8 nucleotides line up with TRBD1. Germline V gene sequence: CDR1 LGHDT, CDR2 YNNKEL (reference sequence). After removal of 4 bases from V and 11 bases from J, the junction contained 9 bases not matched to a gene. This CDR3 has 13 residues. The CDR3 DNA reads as TGTGCCAGCAGCCCTGGACAGGGCGGCTGGGCTTTCTTT. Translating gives CASSPGQGGWAFF.

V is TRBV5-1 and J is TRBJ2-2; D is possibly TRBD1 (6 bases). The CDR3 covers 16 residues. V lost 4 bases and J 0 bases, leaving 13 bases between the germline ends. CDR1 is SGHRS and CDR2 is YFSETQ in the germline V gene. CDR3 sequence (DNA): TGCGCCAGCAGCCCAGGACAGCCGGCGAACACCGGGGAGCTGTTTTTT. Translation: CASSPGQPANTGELFF.